This TCR beta chain appears in the sequencing data of a study of T-cell memory formation after mild COVID-19. About the research overall: Largely, TCR clusters stayed within a single donor.

Trimming left V 7 bases short and J 4 bases short, with 8 bases between. Germline assignment: CDR1 LNHDA and CDR2 SQIVND (reference sequence). CDR3 size: 12 residues. 5'RACE with constant-segment primers yielded barcoded, UMI-tagged TCR alpha and TCR beta cDNA libraries. TCRdb fed the 5' RACE reads into MiXCR, producing one record per CDR3 protein. This table has roughly 110,000 distinct CDR3 sequences, more than 15% appearing once. The table lists this clonotype with a few counts. Its cognate antigen is unknown. Study results and caveats: The study found contracting CD4+ clones mainly in CM and EM and contracting CD8+ clones in EMRA.

This sequence originates from an adult woman who had mild COVID-19 (a few samples of this study predate the infection). Cell type and time point are not known. The chain is built from TRBV19 and TRBJ1-5, with D tentatively TRBD1 (6 bases). Sequenced: PBMCs or a T cell subset sorted from them (not recorded which). CDR3 DNA sequence: TGTGCCAGTAAGACAGGTAATCAGCCCCAGCATTTT. Protein product: CASKTGNQPQHF.